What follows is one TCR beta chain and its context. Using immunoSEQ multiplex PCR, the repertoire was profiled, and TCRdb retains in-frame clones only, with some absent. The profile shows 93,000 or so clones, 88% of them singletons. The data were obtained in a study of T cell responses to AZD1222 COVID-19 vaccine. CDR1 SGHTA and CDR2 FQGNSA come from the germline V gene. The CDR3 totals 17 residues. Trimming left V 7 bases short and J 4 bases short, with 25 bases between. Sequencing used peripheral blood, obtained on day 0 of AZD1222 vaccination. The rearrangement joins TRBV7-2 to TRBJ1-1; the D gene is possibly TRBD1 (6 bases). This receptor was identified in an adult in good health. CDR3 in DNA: TGTGCCAGCAAGACTCTTACAGGGAGACACATAGGCACTGAAGCTTTCTTT. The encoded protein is CASKTLTGRHIGTEAFF.